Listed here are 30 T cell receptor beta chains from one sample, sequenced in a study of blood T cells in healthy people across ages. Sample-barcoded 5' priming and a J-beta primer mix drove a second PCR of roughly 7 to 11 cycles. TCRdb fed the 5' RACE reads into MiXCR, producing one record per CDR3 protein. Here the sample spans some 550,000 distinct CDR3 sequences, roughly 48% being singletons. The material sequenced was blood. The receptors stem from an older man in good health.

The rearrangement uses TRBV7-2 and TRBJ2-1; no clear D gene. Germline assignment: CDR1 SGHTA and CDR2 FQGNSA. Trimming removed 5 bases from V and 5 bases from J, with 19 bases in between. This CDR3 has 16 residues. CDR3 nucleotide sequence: TGTGCCAGCAGCCCCCGGACCCTCAACAACCACAATGAGCAGTTCTTC. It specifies CASSPRTLNNHNEQFF.

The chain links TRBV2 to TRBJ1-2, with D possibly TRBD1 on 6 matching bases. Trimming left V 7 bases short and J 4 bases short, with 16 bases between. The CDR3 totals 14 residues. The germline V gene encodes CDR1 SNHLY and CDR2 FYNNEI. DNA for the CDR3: TGTGCCAGCATGGACGAGGGGGTTGGCTATGGCTACACCTTC. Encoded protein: CASMDEGVGYGYTF.

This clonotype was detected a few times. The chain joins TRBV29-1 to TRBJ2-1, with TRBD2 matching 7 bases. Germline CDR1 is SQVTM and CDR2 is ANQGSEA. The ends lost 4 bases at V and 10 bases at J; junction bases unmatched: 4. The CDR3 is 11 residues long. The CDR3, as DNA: TGCAGCGTTGTTCGGGGACTAGAGCAGTTCTTC. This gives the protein CSVVRGLEQFF.

The CDR3 coding sequence is TGCAGTGCTACCTCCGGGACGCTGAATGAAAAACTGTTTTTT. Encoded protein: CSATSGTLNEKLFF. V usage is TRBV20-1 and J usage is TRBJ1-4; TRBD1 might be the D (5 bases). The CDR3 sequence is 14 residues long. The V end lost 4 bases, the J end lost 5 bases, and 14 bases lay between the germline ends. Per the germline V gene, CDR1 is DFQATT and CDR2 is SNEGSKA (reference sequence).

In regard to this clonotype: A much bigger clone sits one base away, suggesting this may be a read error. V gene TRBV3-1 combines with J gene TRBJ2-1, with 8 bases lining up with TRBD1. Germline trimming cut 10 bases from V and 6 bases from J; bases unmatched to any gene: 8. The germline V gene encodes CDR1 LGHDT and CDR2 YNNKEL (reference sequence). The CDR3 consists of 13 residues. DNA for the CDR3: TGTGCCAATACAACAGGGGGTCGCAATGAGCAGTTCTTC. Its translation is CANTTGGRNEQFF.

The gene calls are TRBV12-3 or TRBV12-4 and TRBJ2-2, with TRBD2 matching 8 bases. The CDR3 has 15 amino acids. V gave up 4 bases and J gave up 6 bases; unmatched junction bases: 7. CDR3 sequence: CASSSPSGRAGELFF. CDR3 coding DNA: TGTGCCAGCAGTTCCCCTAGCGGGCGGGCCGGGGAGCTGTTTTTT.

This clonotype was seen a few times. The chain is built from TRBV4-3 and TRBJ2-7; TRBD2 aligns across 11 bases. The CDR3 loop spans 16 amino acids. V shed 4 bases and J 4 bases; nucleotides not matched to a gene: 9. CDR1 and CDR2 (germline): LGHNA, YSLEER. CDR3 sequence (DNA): TGCGCCAGCAGCCCAGAACCTAGCGGGAGGCGATACGAGCAGTACTTC. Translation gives CASSPEPSGRRYEQYF.

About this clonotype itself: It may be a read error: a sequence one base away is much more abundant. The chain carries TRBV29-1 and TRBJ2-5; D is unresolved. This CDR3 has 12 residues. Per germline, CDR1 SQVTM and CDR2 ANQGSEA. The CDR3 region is CGVDKSQETQYF. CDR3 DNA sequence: TGCGGCGTTGACAAATCCCAAGAGACCCAGTACTTC.

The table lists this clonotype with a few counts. CDR3 DNA: TGCAGCGGGCGTGCTAGCACAGATACGCAGTATTTT. It yields the protein CSGRASTDTQYF. This sequence joins TRBV29-1 and TRBJ2-3; D is unclear. This CDR3 region has 12 residues. Trimming took off 7 bases at V and 0 bases at J, with 8 bases between the two ends. Germline lookup yields CDR1 SQVTM and CDR2 ANQGSEA.

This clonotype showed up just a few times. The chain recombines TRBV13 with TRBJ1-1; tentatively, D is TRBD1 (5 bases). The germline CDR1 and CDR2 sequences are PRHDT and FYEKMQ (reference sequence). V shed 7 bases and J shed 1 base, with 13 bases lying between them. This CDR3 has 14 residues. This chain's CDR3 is CASILRGSNTEAFF. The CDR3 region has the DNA TGTGCCAGCATCTTGCGGGGGTCGAACACTGAAGCTTTCTTT. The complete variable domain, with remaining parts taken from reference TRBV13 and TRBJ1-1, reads AAGVIQSPRHLIKEKRETATLKCYPIPRHDTVYWYQQGPGQDPQFLISFYEKMQSDKGSIPDRFSAQQFSDYHSELNMSSLELGDSALYFCASILRGSNTEAFFGQGTRLTVV.

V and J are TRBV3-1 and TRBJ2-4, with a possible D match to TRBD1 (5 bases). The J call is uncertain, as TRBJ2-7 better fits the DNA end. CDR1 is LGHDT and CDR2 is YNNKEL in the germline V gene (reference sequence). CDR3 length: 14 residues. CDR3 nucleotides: TGTGCCAGCAGCCCCACTGACAGTACCTACGAGCAGTACTTC. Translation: CASSPTDSTYEQYF.

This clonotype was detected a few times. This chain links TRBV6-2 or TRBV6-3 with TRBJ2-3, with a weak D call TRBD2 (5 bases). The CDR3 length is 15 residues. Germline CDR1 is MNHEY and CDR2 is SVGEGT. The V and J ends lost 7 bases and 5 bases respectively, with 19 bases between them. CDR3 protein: CASTTPGLAVDTQYF. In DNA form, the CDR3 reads TGTGCCAGCACTACACCTGGGCTAGCTGTAGATACGCAGTATTTT.

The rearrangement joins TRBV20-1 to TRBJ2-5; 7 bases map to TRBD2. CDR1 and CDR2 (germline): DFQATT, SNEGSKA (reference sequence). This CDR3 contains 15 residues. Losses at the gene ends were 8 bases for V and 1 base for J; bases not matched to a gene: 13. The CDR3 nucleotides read TGCAGTTCCCGCCCCGCGGGAGCCCTCCAAGAGACCCAGTACTTC. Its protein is CSSRPAGALQETQYF.

The CDR3 loop is CASSCGGPTDTQYF. The DNA for the CDR3 is TGTGCCAGCAGCTGCGGGGGCCCCACAGATACGCAGTATTTT. This chain joins TRBV7-9 and TRBJ2-3, with a weak D call TRBD2 (7 bases). The CDR3 totals 14 residues. Germline V gene sequence: CDR1 SEHNR, CDR2 FQNEAQ (reference sequence). V shed 4 bases and J shed 2 bases, with 10 bases lying between them.

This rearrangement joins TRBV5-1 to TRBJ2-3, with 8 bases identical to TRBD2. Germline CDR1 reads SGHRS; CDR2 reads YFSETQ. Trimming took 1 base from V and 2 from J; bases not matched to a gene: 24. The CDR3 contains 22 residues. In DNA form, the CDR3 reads TGCGCCAGCAGCTTGCCGGACTCGAGTAGCGGGACAACCCAAAGCCTCACAGATACGCAGTATTTT. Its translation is CASSLPDSSSGTTQSLTDTQYF.

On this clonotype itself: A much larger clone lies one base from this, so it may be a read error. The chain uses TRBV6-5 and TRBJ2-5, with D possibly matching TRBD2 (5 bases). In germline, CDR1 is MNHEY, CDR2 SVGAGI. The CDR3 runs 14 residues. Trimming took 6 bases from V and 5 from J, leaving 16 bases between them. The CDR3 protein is CASRADVQQETQYF. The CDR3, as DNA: TGTGCCAGCAGAGCGGATGTTCAGCAGGAGACCCAGTACTTC.

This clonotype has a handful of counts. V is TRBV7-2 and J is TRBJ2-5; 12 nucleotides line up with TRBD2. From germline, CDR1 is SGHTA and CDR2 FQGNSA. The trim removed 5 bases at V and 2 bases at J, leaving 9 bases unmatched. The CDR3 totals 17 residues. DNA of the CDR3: TGTGCCAGCAGCATCGGGACTAGCGGGCTGCTTCAAGAGACCCAGTACTTC. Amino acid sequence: CASSIGTSGLLQETQYF.

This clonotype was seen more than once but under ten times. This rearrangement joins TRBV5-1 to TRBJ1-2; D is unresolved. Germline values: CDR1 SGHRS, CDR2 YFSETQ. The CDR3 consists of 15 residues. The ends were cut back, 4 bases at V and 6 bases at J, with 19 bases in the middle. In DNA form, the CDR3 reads TGCGCCAGCAGCACTAGCTCATCGGTGTGGGATGGCTACACCTTC. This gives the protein CASSTSSSVWDGYTF. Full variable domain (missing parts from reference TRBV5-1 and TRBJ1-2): KAGVTQTPRYLIKTRGQQVTLSCSPISGHRSVSWYQQTPGQGLQFLFEYFSETQRNKGNFPGRFSGRQFSNSRSEMNVSTLELGDSALYLCASSTSSSVWDGYTFGSGTRLTVV.

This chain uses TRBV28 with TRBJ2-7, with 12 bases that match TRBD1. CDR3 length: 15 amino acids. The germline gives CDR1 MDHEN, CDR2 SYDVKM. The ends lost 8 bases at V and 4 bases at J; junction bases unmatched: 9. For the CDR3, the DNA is TGTGCCAGCCGAAATCCGGGACAGGGGGCATACGAGCAGTACTTC. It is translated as CASRNPGQGAYEQYF.

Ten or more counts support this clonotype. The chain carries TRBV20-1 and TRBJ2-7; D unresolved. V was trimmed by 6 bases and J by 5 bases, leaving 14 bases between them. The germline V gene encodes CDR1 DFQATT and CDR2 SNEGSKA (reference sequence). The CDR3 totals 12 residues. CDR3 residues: CSAGQDGDEQYF. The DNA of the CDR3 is TGCAGTGCAGGGCAGGATGGGGACGAGCAGTACTTC.

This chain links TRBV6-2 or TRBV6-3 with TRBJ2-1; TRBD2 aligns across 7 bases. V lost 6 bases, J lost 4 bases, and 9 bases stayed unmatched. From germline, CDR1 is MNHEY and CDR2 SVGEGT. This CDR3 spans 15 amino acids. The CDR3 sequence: CASRSTSGDYNEQFF. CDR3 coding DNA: TGTGCCAGCAGATCAACCAGCGGGGATTACAATGAGCAGTTCTTC.

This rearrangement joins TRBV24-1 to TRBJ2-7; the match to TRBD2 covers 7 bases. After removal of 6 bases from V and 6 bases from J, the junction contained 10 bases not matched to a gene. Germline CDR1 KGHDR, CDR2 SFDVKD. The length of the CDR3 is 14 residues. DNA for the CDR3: TGTGCCACCAGTCTCAGTCTGCCGGGGGGCGAGCAGTACTTC. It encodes CATSLSLPGGEQYF.

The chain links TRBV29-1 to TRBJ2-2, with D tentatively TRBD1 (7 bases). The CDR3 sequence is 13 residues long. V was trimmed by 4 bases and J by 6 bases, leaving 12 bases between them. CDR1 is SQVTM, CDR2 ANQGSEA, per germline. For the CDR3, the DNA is TGCAGCGTTGGGCAGGGGGGTGCCGGGGAGCTGTTTTTT. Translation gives CSVGQGGAGELFF.

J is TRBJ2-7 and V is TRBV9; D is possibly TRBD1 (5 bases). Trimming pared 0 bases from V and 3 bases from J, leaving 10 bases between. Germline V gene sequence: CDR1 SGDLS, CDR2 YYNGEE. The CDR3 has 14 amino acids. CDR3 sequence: CASSVGRGFYEQYF. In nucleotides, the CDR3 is TGTGCCAGCAGCGTAGGTAGGGGTTTCTACGAGCAGTACTTC.

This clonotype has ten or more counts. The CDR3 nucleotides read TGTGCCAGCAGCTTAACGGGGAGCACAGATACGCAGTATTTT. It is translated as CASSLTGSTDTQYF. This chain connects TRBV12-3 or TRBV12-4 to TRBJ2-3; D possibly corresponds to TRBD2 (5 bases). CDR3 length equals 14 residues. The V end was cut by 6 bases, the J end by 0 bases, with 10 bases between.

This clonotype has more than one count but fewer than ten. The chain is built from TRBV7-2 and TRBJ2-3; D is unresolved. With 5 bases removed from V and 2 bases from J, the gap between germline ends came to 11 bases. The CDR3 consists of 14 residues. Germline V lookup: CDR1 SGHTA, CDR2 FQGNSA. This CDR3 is CASSVGRHTDTQYF. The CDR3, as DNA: TGTGCCAGCAGCGTAGGGCGGCACACAGATACGCAGTATTTT.

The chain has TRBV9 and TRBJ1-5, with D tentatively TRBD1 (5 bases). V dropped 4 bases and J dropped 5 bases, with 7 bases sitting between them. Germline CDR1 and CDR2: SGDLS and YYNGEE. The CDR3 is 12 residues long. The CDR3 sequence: CASSPGHQPQHF. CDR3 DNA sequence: TGTGCCAGCAGCCCAGGGCATCAGCCCCAGCATTTT. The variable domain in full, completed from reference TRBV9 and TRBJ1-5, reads DSGVTQTPKHLITATGQRVTLRCSPRSGDLSVYWYQQSLDQGLQFLIQYYNGEERAKGNILERFSAQQFPDLHSELNLSSLELGDSALYFCASSPGHQPQHFGDGTRLSIL.

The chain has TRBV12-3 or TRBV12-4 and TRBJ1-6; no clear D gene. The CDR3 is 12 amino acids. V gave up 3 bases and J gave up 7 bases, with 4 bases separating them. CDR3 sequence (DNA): TGTGCCAGCAGTTTGAAGAATTCACCCCTCCACTTT. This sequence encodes CASSLKNSPLHF.

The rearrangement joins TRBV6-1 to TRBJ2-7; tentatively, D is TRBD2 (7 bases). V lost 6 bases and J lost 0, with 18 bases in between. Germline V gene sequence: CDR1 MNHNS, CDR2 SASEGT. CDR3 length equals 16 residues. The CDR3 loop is CASSGLGGQNSYEQYF. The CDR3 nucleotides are TGTGCCAGCAGCGGACTAGGGGGGCAAAACTCCTACGAGCAGTACTTC.

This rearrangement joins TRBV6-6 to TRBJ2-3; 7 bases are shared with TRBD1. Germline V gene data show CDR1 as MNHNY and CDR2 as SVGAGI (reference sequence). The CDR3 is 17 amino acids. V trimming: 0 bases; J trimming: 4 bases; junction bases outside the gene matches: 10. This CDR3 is CASSYSSTGENADTQYF. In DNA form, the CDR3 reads TGTGCCAGCAGTTACTCCTCAACAGGGGAGAACGCAGATACGCAGTATTTT.